Detailed here is one TCR beta chain. The target antigen is unknown. These data are taken from a study of shared clonotypes between healthy human individuals. Study findings and constraints: On the whole, naive subsets had larger estimated richness than memory subsets had.

Profiling relied on immunoSEQ multiplex PCR, and the TCRdb table lists in-frame clones only, not all of them. The sample has 2 million to 2.5 million clones, less than 95% seen once. The sample taken for sequencing was naive CD4+ T cells from PBMCs. The subset denotes: CD45RA+ positively selected. This sequence was found in a man aged 18-30 years in good health. Some clones in this sample may be carry-over from other donors' samples.

The CDR3, as DNA: TGTGCCAGCAGCTCCGGACTAGCGGGAGATCTGGGGCAGTTCTTC. Protein sequence: CASSSGLAGDLGQFF. The chain combines TRBV7-7 with TRBJ2-1, with 13 bases matching TRBD2. With 4 bases clipped from V and 12 bases from J, the junction kept 9 bases outside the gene matches. Germline lookup yields CDR1 SSHAT and CDR2 FNYEAQ (reference sequence). This CDR3 is 15 amino acids long.